Below, one T cell receptor (beta chain) is given with its context. Profiled with immunoSEQ multiplex PCR; TCRdb holds only in-frame clones, not every one. This table holds around 300,000 clones, about four fifths found once. Trimming removed 3 bases from V and 4 bases from J, with 13 bases in between. The CDR3 consists of 15 residues. Germline V lookup: CDR1 SGHTA, CDR2 FQGTGA. These data are taken from a study of blood T cell repertoires in COVID-19. Source material: peripheral blood. This chain connects TRBV7-3 to TRBJ1-5; D uncertain. This clonotype originated in a woman aged 50 to 60 who had recovered from COVID-19. CDR3 bases: TGTGCCAGCAGCTTCGGGGTGGCGGGGAATCAGCCCCAGCATTTT. Translation: CASSFGVAGNQPQHF.